This note documents a single T cell receptor (beta chain) sequence. The sample belongs to a study of blood T cell repertoires in COVID-19. Looking at the study overall: Samples came from the United States, Italy and Spain, spanning acute and convalescent COVID-19.

In the authors' methods: Quantification of nucleated cells was approximated via reference gene primer amplification. Profiling relied on immunoSEQ multiplex PCR, and the TCRdb table lists in-frame clones only, not all of them. V and J calls and clone size are given by that table; D and trimming were obtained from the DNA. The sample shows more than 150,000 clones, approximately 87% of them seen only once. The CDR3 is made up of 12 amino acids. CDR1 is SGHTA, CDR2 FQGNSA, per germline. Trimming removed 5 bases from V and 5 bases from J, with 9 bases in between. This chain links TRBV7-2 with TRBJ2-5; D not resolved. Sequenced material: peripheral blood. This sequence was found in a woman aged 18 to 35 who had recovered from COVID-19. The CDR3 region is CASSPGAETQYF. The CDR3 DNA sequence: TGTGCCAGCAGCCCAGGTGCGGAGACCCAGTACTTC.